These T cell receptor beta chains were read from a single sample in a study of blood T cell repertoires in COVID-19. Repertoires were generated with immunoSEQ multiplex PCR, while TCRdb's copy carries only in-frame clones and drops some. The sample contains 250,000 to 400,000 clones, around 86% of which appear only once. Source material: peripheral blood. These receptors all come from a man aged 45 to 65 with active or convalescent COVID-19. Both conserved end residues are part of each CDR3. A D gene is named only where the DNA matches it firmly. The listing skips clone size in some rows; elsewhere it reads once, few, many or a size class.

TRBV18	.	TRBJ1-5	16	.	TGTGCCAGCTCAACTCAAGGGGTAATGGGCAATCAGCCCCAGCATTTT	CASSTQGVMGNQPQHF
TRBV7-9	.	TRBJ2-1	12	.	TGTGCCAGCAGCTTATATGGGGCTGAGCAGTTCTTC	CASSLYGAEQFF
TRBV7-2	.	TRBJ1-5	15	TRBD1	TGTGCCAGCAGCTCTCAAGGACAGGGCAATCAGCCCCAGCATTTT	CASSSQGQGNQPQHF
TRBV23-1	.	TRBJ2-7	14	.	TGCGCCAGCAGCCATACAGGGACATTCTACGAGCAGTACTTC	CASSHTGTFYEQYF
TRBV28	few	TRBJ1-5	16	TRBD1	TGTGCCAGCAGTCACGACCGGGACAGGGGGTATCAGCCCCAGCATTTT	CASSHDRDRGYQPQHF
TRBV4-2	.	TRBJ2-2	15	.	TGTGCCAGCAGCCAAGTCCCCCAGAACACCGGGGAGCTGTTTTTT	CASSQVPQNTGELFF
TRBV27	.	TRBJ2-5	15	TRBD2	TGTGCCAGCAGTGTACTAGCGGGGGGTGAGGAGACCCAGTACTTC	CASSVLAGGEETQYF
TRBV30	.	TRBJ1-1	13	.	TGTGCCTGGGGGAGACAGGCGAACACTGAAGCTTTCTTT	CAWGRQANTEAFF
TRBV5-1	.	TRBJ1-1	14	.	TGCGCCAGCAGCTCCCAGGCAACGAACACTGAAGCTTTCTTT	CASSSQATNTEAFF
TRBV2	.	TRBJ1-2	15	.	TGTGCCAGCAGTACCGAGGCCGTGTCTAACTATGGCTACACCTTC	CASSTEAVSNYGYTF
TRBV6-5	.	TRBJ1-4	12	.	TGTGCCAGCGAGAATCCAGGGGAAAAACTGTTTTTT	CASENPGEKLFF
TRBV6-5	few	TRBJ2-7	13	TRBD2	TGTGCCAGCAGTTACCCCGGGACTACCGAGCAGTACTTC	CASSYPGTTEQYF